The TCR beta chain under discussion was sequenced for a study of metastatic and nonmetastatic thyroid tumors. Until they underwent thyroid surgery, no patient had received any treatment. The ends lost 6 bases at V and 5 bases at J; junction bases unmatched: 1. The CDR3 spans 13 residues. This clone was seen ten or more times. TCRdb re-clonotyped the PCR reads via MiXCR. This repertoire shows about 33,000 clones, roughly a sixth found once; its top ten account for under 15%. This TCR derives from a male donor with papillary thyroid cancer or a benign thyroid nodule (not recorded which). Some clones in this sample may be carry-over from other donors' samples. V and J are TRBV12-3 or TRBV12-4 and TRBJ2-3; 11 positions agree with TRBD2. The sample consisted of blood. This CDR3 is CASRGTSGDTQYF. The CDR3 coding sequence is TGTGCCAGCAGGGGGACTAGCGGAGATACGCAGTATTTT.